This T cell receptor (beta chain) comes out of a study of glioma-infiltrating T cells. Study-wide points: Only very few CDR3 sequences appeared in both tissue and blood. Above-expected tissue-blood divergence occurred in all gliomas, most in low-grade ones.

Trimming left V 0 bases short and J 0 bases short, with 9 bases between. The germline V gene encodes CDR1 SGHDN and CDR2 FVKESK. The CDR3 sequence is 16 residues long. The iRepertoire nested amplicon-rescue multiplex PCR amplified TCR alpha and beta CDR3s from RNA. Input was roughly 85-450 ng of tissue mRNA or PBMC total RNA. MiXCR, run by TCRdb on the multiplex PCR reads, gives a single entry per CDR3 protein. The repertoire consists of approximately 190,000 distinct CDR3 sequences, with approximately 30% occurring once and the leading ten covering 20%. About this clonotype: Antigen: not known.

V and J are TRBV14 and TRBJ1-5; no clear D. The sequence came from a human donor with low-grade glioma or glioblastoma, undergoing nonglioma brain surgery, or in good health (not recorded which). Source material: glioma tissue, nonneoplastic brain tissue, or PBMCs (not recorded which). The CDR3 loop reads CASSQDPNGSNQPQHF. The CDR3 nucleotides read TGTGCCAGCAGCCAAGACCCAAATGGTAGCAATCAGCCCCAGCATTTT.